This TCR beta chain was captured by sequencing in a study of control samples from healthy donors and cancer patients. The method was immunoSEQ multiplex PCR; TCRdb's version includes in-frame clones alone and lacks a portion of them. The table shows 65,000 to 100,000 clones, with about nine tenths occurring only once. The CDR3 runs 15 residues. Germline assignment: CDR1 MNHNY and CDR2 SVGAGI (reference sequence). V shed 6 bases and J shed 2 bases, with 16 bases lying between them. Sequencing input: blood. The chain uses TRBV6-6 and TRBJ2-5, with D possibly being TRBD1 (5 bases). This TCR derives from a man aged 45-60 years in good health. The CDR3 DNA sequence: TGTGCCAGCAGGTGGGGCAGAACCCTTCAAGAGACCCAGTACTTC. This codes for CASRWGRTLQETQYF.